This T cell receptor beta chain was profiled in a study of OX40 agonist ivuxolimab in advanced cancers. Study-wide context: People who had prior anti-PD-1, anti-PD-L1 or anti-CTLA-4 therapy could take part, and 40% had some. The study, taken as a whole, reports: At 0.1 to 3.0 mg/kg and by week 6, CD4+ and CD8+ T cells in the blood had expanded clonally.

V trimming: 5 bases; J trimming: 3 bases; junction bases outside the gene matches: 14. From germline, CDR1 is SGHTA and CDR2 FQGNSA. The CDR3 is 17 amino acids. The repertoire was sequenced with immunoSEQ multiplex PCR; TCRdb's copy has only in-frame clones and lacks some. In the table there are roughly 70,000 clones, 75% to 85% of which are singletons. A note on this clone: Its antigen is currently unknown.

This material consisted of CD4+ or CD8+ T cells sorted from blood, taken in a trial of the OX40 agonist ivuxolimab. The chain carries TRBV7-2 and TRBJ1-2; TRBD1 matches at 8 bases. The sequence was collected from an adult with an advanced solid tumor such as melanoma, head and neck, liver or kidney cancer. The CDR3 reads CASSPRTGTSLDYGYTF. CDR3 DNA sequence: TGTGCCAGCAGCCCCCGGACAGGGACCTCGCTAGACTATGGCTACACCTTC.